This TCR beta chain was recorded in a study of shared clonotypes between healthy human individuals. Study-level results: Larger estimated richness was generally seen in naive subsets than in memory subsets.

Assay: immunoSEQ multiplex PCR; the TCRdb copy retains only in-frame clones and omits some. The profile shows roughly 640,000 clones, roughly 70% of them singletons. CDR1 and CDR2 from the germline V gene are LNHDA and SQIVND (reference sequence). CDR3 length equals 13 residues. Trimming at V came to 3 bases and at J to 8 bases, leaving 6 bases not matched to a gene. A remark on this clone: Its antigen is as yet unknown.

This sequence originates from a woman aged 25 to 39 in good health. This chain connects TRBV19 to TRBJ1-2, with TRBD1 identical over 7 bases. Sequencing was carried out using memory CD4+ T cells sorted from blood. Indicated subset: CD45RA-negative fraction. The CDR3 here is CASSIGRDSGYTF. CDR3 nucleotides: TGTGCCAGTAGTATCGGCAGGGACAGCGGCTACACCTTC.